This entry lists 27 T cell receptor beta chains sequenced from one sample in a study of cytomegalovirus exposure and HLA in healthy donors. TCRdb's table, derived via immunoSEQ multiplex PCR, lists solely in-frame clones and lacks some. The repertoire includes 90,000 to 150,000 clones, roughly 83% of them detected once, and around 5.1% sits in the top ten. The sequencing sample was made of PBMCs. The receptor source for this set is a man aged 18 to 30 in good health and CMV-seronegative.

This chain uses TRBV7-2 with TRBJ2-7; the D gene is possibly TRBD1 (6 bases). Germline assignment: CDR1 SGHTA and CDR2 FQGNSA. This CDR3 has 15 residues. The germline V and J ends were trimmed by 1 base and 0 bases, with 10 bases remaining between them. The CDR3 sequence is CASSLGTGSSYEQYF. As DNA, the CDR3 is TGTGCCAGCAGCTTAGGTACAGGGAGCTCCTACGAGCAGTACTTC.

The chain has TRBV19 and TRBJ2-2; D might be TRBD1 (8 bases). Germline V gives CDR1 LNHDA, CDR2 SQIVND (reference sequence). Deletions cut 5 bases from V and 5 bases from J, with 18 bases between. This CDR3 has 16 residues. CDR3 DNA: TGTGCCAGTAGTGCCCGGACAGGGCGGGGGACCGGGGAGCTGTTTTTT. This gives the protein CASSARTGRGTGELFF. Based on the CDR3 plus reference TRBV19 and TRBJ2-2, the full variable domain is DGGITQSPKYLFRKEGQNVTLSCEQNLNHDAMYWYRQDPGQGLRLIYYSQIVNDFQKGDIAEGYSVSREKKESFPLTVTSAQKNPTAFYLCASSARTGRGTGELFFGEGSRLTVL.

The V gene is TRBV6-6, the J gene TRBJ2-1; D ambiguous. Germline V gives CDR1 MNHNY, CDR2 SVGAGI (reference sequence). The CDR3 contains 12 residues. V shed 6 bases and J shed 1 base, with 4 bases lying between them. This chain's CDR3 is CASSGSYNEQFF. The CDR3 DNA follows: TGTGCCAGCAGCGGTTCCTACAATGAGCAGTTCTTC.

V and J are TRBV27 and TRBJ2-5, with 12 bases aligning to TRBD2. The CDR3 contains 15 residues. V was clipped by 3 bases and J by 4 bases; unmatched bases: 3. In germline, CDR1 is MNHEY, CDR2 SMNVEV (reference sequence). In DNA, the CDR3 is TGTGCCAGCAGTTTGGGGACTAGCGGGCGAGAGACCCAGTACTTC. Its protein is CASSLGTSGRETQYF.

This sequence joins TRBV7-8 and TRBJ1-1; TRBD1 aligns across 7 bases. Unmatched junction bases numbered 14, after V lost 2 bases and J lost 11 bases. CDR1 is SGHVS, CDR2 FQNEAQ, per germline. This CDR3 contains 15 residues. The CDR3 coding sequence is TGTGCCAGCAGCTTAAACTCAGGGGGAGCAGGAGAGGCTTTCTTT. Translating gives CASSLNSGGAGEAFF.

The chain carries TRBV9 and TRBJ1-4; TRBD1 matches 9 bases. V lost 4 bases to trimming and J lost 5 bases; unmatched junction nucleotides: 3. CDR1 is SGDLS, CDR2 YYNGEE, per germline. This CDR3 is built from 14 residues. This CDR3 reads CASSPGTGNEKLFF. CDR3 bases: TGTGCCAGCAGCCCCGGGACAGGGAATGAAAAACTGTTTTTT.

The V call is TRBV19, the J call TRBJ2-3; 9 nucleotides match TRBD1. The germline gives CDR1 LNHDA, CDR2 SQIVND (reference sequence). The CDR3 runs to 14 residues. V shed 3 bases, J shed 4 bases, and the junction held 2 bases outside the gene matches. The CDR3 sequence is CASSMGQGPDTQYF. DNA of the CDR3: TGTGCCAGTAGTATGGGACAGGGCCCAGATACGCAGTATTTT.

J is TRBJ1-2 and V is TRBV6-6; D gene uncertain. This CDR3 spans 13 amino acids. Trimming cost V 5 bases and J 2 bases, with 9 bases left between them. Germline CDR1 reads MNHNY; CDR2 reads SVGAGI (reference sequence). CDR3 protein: CASSRQSNYGYTF. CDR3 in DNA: TGTGCCAGCAGTCGCCAGTCGAACTATGGCTACACCTTC.

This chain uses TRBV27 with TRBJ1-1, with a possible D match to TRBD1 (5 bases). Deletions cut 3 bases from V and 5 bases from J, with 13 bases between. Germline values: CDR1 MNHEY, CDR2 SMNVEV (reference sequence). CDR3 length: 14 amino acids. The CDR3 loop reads CASSFQGARTEAFF. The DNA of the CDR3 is TGTGCCAGCAGTTTCCAAGGGGCGCGAACTGAAGCTTTCTTT.

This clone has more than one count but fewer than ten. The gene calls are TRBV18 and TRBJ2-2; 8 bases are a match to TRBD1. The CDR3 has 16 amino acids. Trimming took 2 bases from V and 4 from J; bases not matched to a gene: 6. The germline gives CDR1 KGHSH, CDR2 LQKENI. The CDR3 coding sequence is TGTGCCAGCTCACCAATGGGACAGGTGGTCACCGGGGAGCTGTTTTTT. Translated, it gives CASSPMGQVVTGELFF.

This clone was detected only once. For the CDR3, the DNA is TGTGCCAGCAGCTTGGGAAGGACAGGGGAGTGGCTCTCACGCTACGAGCAGTACTTC. Translation: CASSLGRTGEWLSRYEQYF. The genes are TRBV13 and TRBJ2-7, with TRBD1 identical over 9 bases. The germline V gene has CDR1 PRHDT and CDR2 FYEKMQ (reference sequence). CDR3 length: 19 amino acids. The V gene end was trimmed by 3 bases and the J gene end by 3 bases; junction bases not matched to a gene: 18.

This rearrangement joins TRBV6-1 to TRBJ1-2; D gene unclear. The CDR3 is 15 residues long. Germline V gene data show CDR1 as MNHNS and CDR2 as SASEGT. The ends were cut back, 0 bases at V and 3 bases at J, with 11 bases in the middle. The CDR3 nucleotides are TGTGCCAGCAGTGAAGCCTTCCCCCCGGACTATGGCTACACCTTC. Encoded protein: CASSEAFPPDYGYTF.

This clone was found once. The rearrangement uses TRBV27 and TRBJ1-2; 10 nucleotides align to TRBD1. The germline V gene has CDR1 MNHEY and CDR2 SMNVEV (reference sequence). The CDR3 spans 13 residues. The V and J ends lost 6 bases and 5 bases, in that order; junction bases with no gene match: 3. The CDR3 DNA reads TGTGCCAGCAGCCCGGACAGGGGGTATGGCTACACCTTC. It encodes CASSPDRGYGYTF.

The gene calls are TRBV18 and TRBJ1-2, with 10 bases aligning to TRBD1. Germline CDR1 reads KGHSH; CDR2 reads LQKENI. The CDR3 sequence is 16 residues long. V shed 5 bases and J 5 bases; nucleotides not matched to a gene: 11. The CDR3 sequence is CASSSLSGTGAYGYTF. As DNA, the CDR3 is TGTGCCAGCTCATCGCTCTCCGGGACAGGGGCGTATGGCTACACCTTC.

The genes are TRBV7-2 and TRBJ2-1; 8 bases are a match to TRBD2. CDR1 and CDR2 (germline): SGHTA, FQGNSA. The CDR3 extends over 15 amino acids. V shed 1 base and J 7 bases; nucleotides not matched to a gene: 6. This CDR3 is CASSLVQGLVNEQFF. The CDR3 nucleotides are TGTGCCAGCAGCTTAGTGCAGGGACTAGTGAATGAGCAGTTCTTC.

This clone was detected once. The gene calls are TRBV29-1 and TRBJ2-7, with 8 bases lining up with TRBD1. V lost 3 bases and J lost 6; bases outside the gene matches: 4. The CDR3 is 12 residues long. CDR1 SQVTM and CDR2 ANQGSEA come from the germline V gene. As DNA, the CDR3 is TGCAGCGTTGAGGAACAGGGGGGCGAGCAGTACTTC. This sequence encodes CSVEEQGGEQYF.

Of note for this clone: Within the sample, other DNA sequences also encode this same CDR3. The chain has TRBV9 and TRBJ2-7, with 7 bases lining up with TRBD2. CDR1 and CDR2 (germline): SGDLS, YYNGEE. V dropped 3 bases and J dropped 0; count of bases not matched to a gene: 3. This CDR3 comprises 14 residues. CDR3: CASSARTSSYEQYF. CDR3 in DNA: TGTGCCAGCAGCGCAAGGACTAGCTCCTACGAGCAGTACTTC.

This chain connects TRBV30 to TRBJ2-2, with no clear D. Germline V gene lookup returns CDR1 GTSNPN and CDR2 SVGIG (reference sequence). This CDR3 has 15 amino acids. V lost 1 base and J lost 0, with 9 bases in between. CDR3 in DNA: TGTGCCTGGAGTGGCACCAACACGAACACCGGGGAGCTGTTTTTT. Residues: CAWSGTNTNTGELFF.

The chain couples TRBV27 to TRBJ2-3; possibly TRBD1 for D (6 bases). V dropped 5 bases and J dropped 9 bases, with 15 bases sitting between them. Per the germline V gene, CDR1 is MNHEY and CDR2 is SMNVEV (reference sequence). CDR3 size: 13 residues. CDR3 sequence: CASSGNRVGTQYF. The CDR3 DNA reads TGTGCCAGCAGTGGAAACAGGGTGGGCACGCAGTATTTT.

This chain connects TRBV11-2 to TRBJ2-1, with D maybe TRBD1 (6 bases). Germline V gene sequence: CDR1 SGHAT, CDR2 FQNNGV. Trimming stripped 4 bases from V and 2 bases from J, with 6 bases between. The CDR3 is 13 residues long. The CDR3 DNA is TGTGCCAGCAGCTGGACAGCCTACAATGAGCAGTTCTTC. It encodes CASSWTAYNEQFF.

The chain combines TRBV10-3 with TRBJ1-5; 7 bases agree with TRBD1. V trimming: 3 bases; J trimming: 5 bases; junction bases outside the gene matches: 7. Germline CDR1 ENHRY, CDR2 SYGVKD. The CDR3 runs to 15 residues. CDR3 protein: CAISDIRDSYQPQHF. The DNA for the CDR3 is TGTGCCATCAGTGATATCCGGGACAGCTATCAGCCCCAGCATTTT.

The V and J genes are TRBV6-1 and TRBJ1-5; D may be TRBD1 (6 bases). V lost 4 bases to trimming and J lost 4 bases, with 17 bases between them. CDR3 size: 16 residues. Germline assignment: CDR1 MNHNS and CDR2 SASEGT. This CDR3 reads CASSATGLGPNQPQHF. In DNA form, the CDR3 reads TGTGCCAGCAGTGCCACAGGGTTGGGCCCGAATCAGCCCCAGCATTTT.

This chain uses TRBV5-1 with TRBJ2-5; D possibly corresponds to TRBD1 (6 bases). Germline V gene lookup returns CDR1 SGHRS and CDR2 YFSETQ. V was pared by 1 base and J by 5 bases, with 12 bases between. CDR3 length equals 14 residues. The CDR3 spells CASSLSGAYETQYF. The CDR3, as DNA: TGCGCCAGCAGCTTGTCAGGGGCATACGAGACCCAGTACTTC. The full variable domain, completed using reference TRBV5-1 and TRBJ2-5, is KAGVTQTPRYLIKTRGQQVTLSCSPISGHRSVSWYQQTPGQGLQFLFEYFSETQRNKGNFPGRFSGRQFSNSRSEMNVSTLELGDSALYLCASSLSGAYETQYFGPGTRLLVL.

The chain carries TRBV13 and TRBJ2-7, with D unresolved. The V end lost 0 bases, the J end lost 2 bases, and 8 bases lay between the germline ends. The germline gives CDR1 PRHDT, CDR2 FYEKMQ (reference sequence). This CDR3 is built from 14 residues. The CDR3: CASSLGASTYEQYF. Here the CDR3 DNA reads TGTGCCAGCAGCTTAGGGGCCAGTACCTACGAGCAGTACTTC. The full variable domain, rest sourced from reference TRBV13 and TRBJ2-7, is AAGVIQSPRHLIKEKRETATLKCYPIPRHDTVYWYQQGPGQDPQFLISFYEKMQSDKGSIPDRFSAQQFSDYHSELNMSSLELGDSALYFCASSLGASTYEQYFGPGTRLTVT.

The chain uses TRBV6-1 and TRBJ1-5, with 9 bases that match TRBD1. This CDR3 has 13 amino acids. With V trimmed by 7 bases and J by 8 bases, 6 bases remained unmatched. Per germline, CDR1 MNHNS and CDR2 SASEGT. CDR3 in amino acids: CASTRDRDKPQHF. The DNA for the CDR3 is TGTGCCAGCACCCGGGACAGGGATAAGCCCCAGCATTTT.

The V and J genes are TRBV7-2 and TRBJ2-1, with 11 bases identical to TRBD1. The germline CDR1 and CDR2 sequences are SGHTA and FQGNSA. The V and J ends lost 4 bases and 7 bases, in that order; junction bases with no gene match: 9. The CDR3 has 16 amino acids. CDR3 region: CASSSAWTGGANEQFF. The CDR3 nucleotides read TGTGCCAGCAGCTCGGCCTGGACAGGGGGCGCAAATGAGCAGTTCTTC.

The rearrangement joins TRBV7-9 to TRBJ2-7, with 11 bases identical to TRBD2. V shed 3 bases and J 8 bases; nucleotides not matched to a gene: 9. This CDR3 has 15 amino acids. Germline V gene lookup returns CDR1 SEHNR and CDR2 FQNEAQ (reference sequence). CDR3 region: CASSFSLAGGEKQYF. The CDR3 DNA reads TGTGCCAGCAGCTTTTCTTTAGCGGGGGGGGAAAAGCAGTACTTC. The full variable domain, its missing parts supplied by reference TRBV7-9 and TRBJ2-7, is DTGVSQNPRHKITKRGQNVTFRCDPISEHNRLYWYRQTLGQGPEFLTYFQNEAQLEKSRLLSDRFSAERPKGSFSTLEIQRTEQGDSAMYLCASSFSLAGGEKQYFGPGTRLTVT.